What follows is one T cell receptor beta chain and its context. Exclusion applied to patients with autoimmune disease history or systemic immunosuppression. The entry originates in a study of OX40 agonist ivuxolimab in advanced cancers. Study-wide context: Patients with hepatocellular carcinoma, melanoma, renal cell or head and neck cancer made up the dose-escalation patients.

Assay: immunoSEQ multiplex PCR; the TCRdb copy retains only in-frame clones and omits some. Found here are about 64,000 clones, 70% to 90% of them singletons; the top ten hold around 3%. CDR3 length equals 14 residues. Germline V gives CDR1 MNHNS, CDR2 SASEGT. Trimming pared 1 base from V and 4 bases from J, leaving 10 bases between. The sample in question was CD4+ or CD8+ T cells sorted from blood, obtained in a trial of the OX40 agonist ivuxolimab. The chain recombines TRBV6-1 with TRBJ1-2; D remains unclear. This clonotype was obtained from an adult with an advanced solid tumor such as melanoma, head and neck, liver or kidney cancer. The CDR3 nucleotides are TGTGCCAGCAGTGAAGAGATCCGAAGCTATGGCTACACCTTC. Residues: CASSEEIRSYGYTF.